The clone carrying this T cell receptor beta chain was detected only a few times. This entry comes from a study of blood T cell repertoires in COVID-19. The ends lost 5 bases at V and 3 bases at J; junction bases unmatched: 3. The germline V gene has CDR1 SGHRS and CDR2 YFSETQ. This CDR3 comprises 14 residues. This table comes from immunoSEQ multiplex PCR, and its TCRdb copy is limited to in-frame clones, with some not included. The sample shows roughly 220,000 clones, over 70% of them seen only once. The sequenced material came from peripheral blood. This receptor was taken from a woman in her 70s with acute or convalescent COVID-19. The V and J genes are TRBV5-1 and TRBJ2-7, with TRBD2 matching over 12 bases. CDR3 nucleotides: TGCGCCAGCAGGACTAGCGGGAGTAGCTACGAGCAGTACTTC. Amino acid sequence: CASRTSGSSYEQYF. The entire variable domain, with the rest obtained from reference TRBV5-1 and TRBJ2-7, is as follows: KAGVTQTPRYLIKTRGQQVTLSCSPISGHRSVSWYQQTPGQGLQFLFEYFSETQRNKGNFPGRFSGRQFSNSRSEMNVSTLELGDSALYLCASRTSGSSYEQYFGPGTRLTVT.